The sequence of this T cell receptor (beta chain) was determined in a study of blood T cells in healthy people across ages. The study, taken as a whole, reports: Fewer expanded clones and more diversity marked long-lived versus aged donors. Higher naive T cell percentage went strongly together with higher TCR beta diversity.

The use of a sample-barcoded 5' primer and a J-beta primer mix characterized a second PCR of roughly 6 to 11 cycles. Each cDNA molecule, via a template-switch adaptor with 12 random nucleotides, was tagged. TCRdb reprocessed the 5' RACE reads with MiXCR, giving one entry per CDR3 protein. The sample lists 850,000 to 1,000,000 distinct CDR3 sequences, approximately 49% seen once, with about an eighth in the top ten. A word on this clonotype: No antigen is known for it.

Isolated PBMCs totaled at least 7 million in each sample. CDR1 is DFQATT, CDR2 SNEGSKA, per germline (reference sequence). The CDR3 has 14 residues. V dropped 4 bases and J dropped 3 bases, with 15 bases sitting between them. The genes are TRBV20-1 and TRBJ1-2; D is undetermined. Input material: blood. The clonotype was recovered from a man younger than 45 in good health. CDR3: CSANQPKSYYGYTF. The CDR3 DNA follows: TGCAGTGCTAACCAGCCCAAATCATACTATGGCTACACCTTC.